This T cell receptor beta chain stems from a study of shared clonotypes between healthy human individuals (dated by TCRdb to the early 2020s). With regard to the full study: The cohort included three men and two women between 18 and 49 years of age. Each donor's leukapheresis produced roughly between roughly 0.85 and 9.5 billion PBMCs. Libraries were prepared and TCR repertoires were sequenced by different laboratories using diverse techniques, in order to increase sequencing depth and limit assay-specific biases. To estimate repertoire size and how much clonotype sharing occurs between individuals, the study deeply sequenced the blood TCR repertoires of five or six healthy adults. For each donor, three plates each were used for CD4 naive and CD4 memory, two plates were used for CD8 naive, and one plate was used for CD8 memory. Results the study describes overall, beyond this receptor: Incomplete sequencing was indicated by rarefaction of sorted-subset datasets, despite the large sequencing depth. Clonotypes shared by all four sorted-subset donors showed higher generation probabilities than non-shared clonotypes. Based on pairwise subsampling, the degree of clonotype sharing among donors was expected to be affected by sequencing depth. Naive subsets generally had larger estimated clonotype richness than memory subsets did. The small number of donors limited the genetic and exposure-history diversity represented. Sharing across a handful of donors was observed for 4.5% to 6.5% of naive CD4, under 4% of naive CD8, over 2% of memory CD4, and around 0.4% of memory CD8 clonotypes. Sampling was limited to blood, and TCR repertoires in tissue likely differ from TCR repertoires in blood.

TCR CDR3 regions were amplified from genomic DNA by multiplex PCR using the deep immunoSEQ assay. Extracted genomic DNA from each cell subset was spread evenly across all wells of several immunoSEQ 96-well plates, with each plate serving as a replicate. For sorted subsets, 200 to 250 ng of genomic DNA, equivalent to some 33,000 T cell genomes, went into each replicate PCR. Purified libraries were quantified with a Qubit 3.0 fluorometer, sized on a Bioanalyzer 2100, and re-quantified with the KAPA Library Quantification kit. Every immunoSEQ 96-well plate was sequenced on a separate single-read 150-cycle Illumina NextSeq 550 flow cell. On the authors' methods: Because the immunoSEQ output held only junctional sequences and lacked quality scores, the filtering could not match the filtering applied to full-length reads. Sequences were annotated with PyIR, a Python wrapper for IgBLAST v1.9, and V/J genes and CDR3 were assigned using IMGT germline references. Any read was removed if the V/J assignment was weak (E-value above 1e-6), the CDR3 was missing, or the read contained stop codons, out-of-frame junctions, or ambiguous translated residues. A V3J clonotype was defined by an identical inferred V gene, J gene, and CDR3 amino acid sequence. Percentage overlap between repertoires was computed as shared unique clonotypes divided by the size of the smaller repertoire. Repertoire richness was assessed with RTK rarefaction, the Chao1 estimator, and Recon v2.1 estimates of unobserved clonotypes. Generation probabilities were computed with OLGA for all TCRbeta clonotypes obtained by the gDNA method from a handful of donors. In its TCRdb copy, this immuneACCESS table keeps in-frame sequences only and misses some clones. Where compared with another copy, unresolved V genes explain less than half of these, and the others have no known cause. Clone size and V and J calls were adopted from that table, with D and trimming inferred from the DNA. The sample has more than 1,200,000 clones on record, about 98.5% of them singletons. In total, the top ten clones hold approximately 0.4% of the sample.

Healthy HIV-negative adults with no recently reported acute infections or vaccinations were included as donors. All donors were Caucasian adults living in Nashville, Tennessee, USA. Magnetic negative selection was used to enrich CD4+ T cells, after which naive cells were positively selected on CD45RA and the negative fraction became the memory subset. Blood was collected by leukapheresis, and PBMCs were isolated by Ficoll-Histopaque density gradient centrifugation and then cryopreserved in liquid nitrogen vapor phase. Analytical flow cytometry was used to check the purity and quantity of each magnetically sorted T cell population. Genomic DNA was isolated from every sorted fraction and measured by UV absorbance on a Nanodrop 2000c. The germline V gene sets CDR1 to SGHRS and CDR2 to YFSETQ. Spanning cysteine to phenylalanine, the CDR3 consists of 14 amino acids. The read is trimmed to its CDR3 DNA, 42 bases read in frame from base 1. The V and J ends are trimmed by 7 bases and 3 bases, leaving 16 bases between them.

Regarding this clone: Its specific antigen is unknown. No base qualities exist here, and no much larger clone lies one base off it.

This chain is built from TRBV5-1 and TRBJ1-2; a tentative D call is TRBD1 (5 bases match). Sequenced: naive CD4+ T cells sorted from blood. In the paper's terms, the cell subset or site label means: CD45RA+ positively selected. This receptor was identified in a man aged 25 to 40 in good health. This receptor carries the CDR3 CASAGDPWYYGYTF. DNA sequence: TGCGCCAGCGCGGGGGACCCATGGTACTATGGCTACACCTTC.